This TCR beta chain was sequenced in a study of monozygotic twins with inflammatory bowel disease. Using the 5' RACE reads, TCRdb records one entry per CDR3 protein without DNA. Its clone listing holds some 400,000 distinct CDR3 sequences. Per the germline V gene, CDR1 is LGHDT and CDR2 is YNNKEL (reference sequence). This CDR3 spans 17 amino acids. The study, taken as a whole, reports: Compared with healthy twins, IBD patients shared fewer clonotypes with others, especially with disease activity.

Notes on this clonotype: The antigen is not known.

Specimen: blood. The chain uses TRBV3-1 and TRBJ2-2; the TCRdb D gene call, TRBD1, has no DNA to confirm it. The TCR comes from a human donor with ulcerative colitis or Crohn's disease, or a healthy co-twin of an affected twin (not recorded which). CDR3: CASSSTLGQGVTGELFF.